What follows are 14 T cell receptor beta chains derived from one specimen sequenced in a study of T cells in Graves' hyperthyroidism and ophthalmopathy. RNA transcripts were the template for amplifying TCR beta CDR3 regions. HTBI primers drove first-round RT-PCR of the TCR CDR3. TCRdb called the multiplex PCR reads again in MiXCR, with one record for every CDR3 protein. Here the sample spans about 400,000 distinct CDR3 sequences, over 11% being singletons. Sample: blood. The source of these receptors is a man aged 50 or older with Graves' ophthalmopathy.

This clonotype showed up many times. The V and J genes are TRBV12-3 or TRBV12-4 and TRBJ2-5; D gene unclear. CDR3 length equals 14 residues. The ends were cut back, 3 bases at V and 2 bases at J, with 10 bases in the middle. Here the CDR3 reads CASSFWAVQETQYF. For the CDR3, the DNA is TGTGCCAGCAGTTTTTGGGCGGTACAAGAGACCCAGTACTTC.

This clonotype was seen repeatedly, ten times or more. This chain uses TRBV18 with TRBJ1-3, with unresolved D. V was pared by 0 bases and J by 0 bases, with 6 bases between. The CDR3 spans 15 residues. The germline V gene has CDR1 KGHSH and CDR2 LQKENI. The CDR3 DNA reads TGTGCCAGCTCACCACCGGACTACTCTGGAAACACCATATATTTT. Translation: CASSPPDYSGNTIYF.

This clonotype has ten or more counts. V and J are TRBV10-3 and TRBJ2-5; 7 bases align to TRBD2. The CDR3 contains 13 residues. Losses at the gene ends were 4 bases for V and 4 bases for J; bases not matched to a gene: 3. The germline gives CDR1 ENHRY, CDR2 SYGVKD. The CDR3 loop reads CAISVRERETQYF. The CDR3 DNA reads TGTGCCATCAGTGTGCGGGAGCGAGAGACCCAGTACTTC.

This clonotype was recorded at least ten times. The J gene is TRBJ2-7, the V gene TRBV7-9, with D hard to call. V lost 4 bases to trimming and J lost 4 bases, with 5 bases between them. Germline V gene data show CDR1 as SEHNR and CDR2 as FQNEAQ (reference sequence). The CDR3 sequence is 11 residues long. The CDR3: CASSSEYEQYF. DNA for the CDR3: TGTGCCAGCAGCTCGGAATACGAGCAGTACTTC.

This clonotype was recorded many times. V usage is TRBV5-4 and J usage is TRBJ2-3; 7 bases are shared with TRBD2. Germline trimming cut 2 bases from V and 4 bases from J; bases unmatched to any gene: 7. Germline-derived CDR1 and CDR2 are SGHNT and YYREEE (reference sequence). This CDR3 region has 15 residues. DNA of the CDR3: TGTGCCAGCAGCTTCAAGGCGGGAGAGGCAGATACGCAGTATTTT. Protein product: CASSFKAGEADTQYF.

This clonotype was seen repeatedly, ten times or more. The rearrangement joins TRBV18 to TRBJ2-3; D not certain. The CDR3 runs to 14 residues. Germline-derived CDR1 and CDR2 are KGHSH and LQKENI. V was trimmed by 5 bases and J by 6 bases, leaving 15 bases between them. CDR3 region: CASSTGRVRDTQYF. In DNA form, the CDR3 reads TGTGCCAGCTCAACCGGAAGGGTCCGCGATACGCAGTATTTT.

As regards this clonotype: A much larger clone sits a single nucleotide away, making a read error possible. The V gene is TRBV18, the J gene TRBJ2-1; possibly TRBD2 for D (5 bases). Deletions cut 4 bases from V and 12 bases from J, with 16 bases between. CDR3 size: 13 residues. CDR1 KGHSH and CDR2 LQKENI come from the germline V gene. This CDR3 reads CASSRPAEVRQFF. CDR3 sequence (DNA): TGTGCCAGCTCACGTCCAGCGGAAGTGCGGCAGTTCTTC.

This clonotype was picked up many times. The gene calls are TRBV20-1 and TRBJ2-3; 9 nucleotides match TRBD1. Germline lookup yields CDR1 DFQATT and CDR2 SNEGSKA (reference sequence). This CDR3 is built from 17 residues. Losses at the gene ends were 1 base for V and 4 bases for J; bases not matched to a gene: 12. The CDR3 DNA follows: TGCAGTGCTAGAGGGTCACTCGGGACAGGGAACTCAGATACGCAGTATTTT. Translated: CSARGSLGTGNSDTQYF.

This clonotype was counted at least ten times. This chain connects TRBV3-1 to TRBJ2-3; unclear D gene. CDR3 length equals 13 residues. Germline CDR1 is LGHDT and CDR2 is YNNKEL (reference sequence). The ends were cut back, 7 bases at V and 4 bases at J, with 12 bases in the middle. For the CDR3, the DNA is TGTGCCAGCAACGACCGTTCTGCAGATACGCAGTATTTT. Residues: CASNDRSADTQYF.

This clonotype turned up a few times. The CDR3 DNA sequence: TGTGCCAGCAGCTCGGGACAGGGGGGGCCAGATACGCAGTATTTT. This encodes CASSSGQGGPDTQYF. This chain connects TRBV5-8 to TRBJ2-3; 11 bases fit TRBD1. Germline CDR1 reads SGHTS; CDR2 reads YDEGEE. V lost 3 bases, J lost 4 bases, and 4 bases stayed unmatched. The CDR3 has 15 amino acids.

Ten or more counts support this clonotype. This rearrangement joins TRBV7-6 to TRBJ1-4, with no clear D. This CDR3 is built from 14 residues. Trimming cost V 4 bases and J 3 bases, with 9 bases left between them. In germline, CDR1 is SGHVS, CDR2 FNYEAQ. CDR3 nucleotide sequence: TGTGCCAGCAGCTCGACTGGAGCTAATGAAAAACTGTTTTTT. It encodes CASSSTGANEKLFF.

The rearrangement joins TRBV19 to TRBJ1-2, with D possibly being TRBD1 (6 bases). The V and J ends lost 7 bases and 7 bases respectively, with 19 bases between them. CDR3 length: 14 residues. Germline CDR1 LNHDA, CDR2 SQIVND (reference sequence). The CDR3: CASTADRKTSGYTF. The DNA for the CDR3 is TGTGCCAGTACCGCGGACAGAAAGACGAGTGGCTACACCTTC.

This clonotype was seen at least ten times. V gene TRBV30 combines with J gene TRBJ1-2; D gene unclear. Germline CDR1 reads GTSNPN; CDR2 reads SVGIG (reference sequence). V lost 2 bases, J lost 8 bases, and 15 bases lay in between. The CDR3 is 13 amino acids. CDR3 in DNA: TGTGCCTGGAGTCCCCACGCTTCCCAGGGCTACACCTTC. Amino acid sequence: CAWSPHASQGYTF.

This clonotype was recorded many times. This chain links TRBV29-1 with TRBJ2-1; TRBD2 matches at 9 bases. Germline CDR1 and CDR2: SQVTM and ANQGSEA. J was trimmed by 3 bases and V by 3 bases; bases with no gene match: 3. The CDR3 is 14 amino acids. The CDR3 DNA is TGCAGCGTTGATTCTAGCGGGATCTACAATGAGCAGTTCTTC. Translated, it gives CSVDSSGIYNEQFF.